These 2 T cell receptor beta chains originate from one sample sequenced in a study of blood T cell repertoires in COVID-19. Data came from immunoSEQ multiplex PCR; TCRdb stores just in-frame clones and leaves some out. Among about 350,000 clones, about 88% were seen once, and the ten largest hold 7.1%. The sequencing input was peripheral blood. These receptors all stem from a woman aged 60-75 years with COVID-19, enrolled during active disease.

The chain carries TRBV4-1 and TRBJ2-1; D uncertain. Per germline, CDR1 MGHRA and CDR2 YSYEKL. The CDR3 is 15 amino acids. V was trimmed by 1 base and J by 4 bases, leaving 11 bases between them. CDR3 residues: CASSQAPARYNEQFF. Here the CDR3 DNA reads TGCGCCAGCAGCCAAGCCCCCGCCAGGTACAATGAGCAGTTCTTC.

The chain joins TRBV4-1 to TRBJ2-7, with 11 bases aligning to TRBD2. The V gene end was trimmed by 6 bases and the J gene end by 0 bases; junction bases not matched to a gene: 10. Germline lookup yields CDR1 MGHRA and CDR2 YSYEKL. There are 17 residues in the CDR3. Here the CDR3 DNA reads TGCGCCAGCAGGTATCAACTAGCGGGGGAAATCTCCTACGAGCAGTACTTC. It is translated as CASRYQLAGEISYEQYF.